Below, one T cell receptor beta chain is given with its context. Its antigen target is currently unknown. No base quality information exists; no much larger clone differs at one position. Donors were 35 to 40 systemically healthy Caucasian individuals from Russia aged roughly 6 to 90 years. Approximately 9.3 milliliters of peripheral blood were drawn from each donor into EDTA-treated Vacutainer tubes. PBMCs were isolated by Ficoll-Paque density-gradient centrifugation, with at least 7 million obtained per sample. Total RNA was extracted from PBMCs with Trizol reagent, with at least 5 micrograms obtained per sample. Naive CD45RAhigh/CD27high T cell percentages were measured by flow cytometry on a PBMC aliquot from every donor. Spanning cysteine to phenylalanine, the CDR3 consists of 13 amino acids. CDR3 DNA is the only sequence kept; it has 39 bases, read in frame from the first base. CDR1 and CDR2 are drawn from the germline V gene: SGHDT, YYEEEE. The trim is 4 bases for V and 4 bases for J, with a gap of 12 bases between the germline ends.

This sample stems from a study of blood T cells in healthy people across ages (dated by TCRdb to the mid-2010s). About the study as a whole: In model experiments, template switching captured about one uniquely barcoded TCR beta cDNA molecule for every two T cells. Using deep sequencing normalized with unique cDNA molecular identifiers, the study measured how TCR beta repertoire diversity changes with age. To avoid experimental bias, donors of different ages were randomly spread across the sequencing lanes. Using the same blood draw, the study looked at two additional independent replicas of 1 million unique cDNA reads for two donors, one aged 18 to 29 and the other aged 80 or older. Four age groups were formed from the donors: young (average roughly 16 years), middle-aged (more than 35), aged (over 55) and long-lived (less than 85). Results and caveats for the whole study, not just this receptor: The percentage of naive T cells measured by flow cytometry correlated strongly with observed TCR beta diversity. Because donor CMV infection status was unknown, age-related changes in expanded clonotypes were potentially confounded. Observed TCR beta diversity per million T cells fell roughly linearly with age, and a significant reduction was already apparent by age around 39. Conclusive comparison of naive and antigen-experienced compartments was prevented by the profiling of bulk unsorted PBMCs. The long-lived group showed more naive CD4+ T cells, fewer expanded clones and increased TCR diversity than the aged group, suggesting age selection. Estimates of total diversity based on one million sequenced T cells were considered lower bounds and underestimates.

The library was prepared using 5' RACE. TCRdb shows the sequencer as Illumina HiSeq 2500. A second PCR of roughly 7 to 11 cycles was performed with a sample-barcoded 5' primer and a J-beta primer mix. Each TCR beta cDNA molecule received a unique molecular identifier from a template-switch 5' adaptor carrying 12 random nucleotides. Each sample yielded at least 2.5 million CDR3-containing paired-end reads. First-strand cDNA synthesis was performed from all RNA using the Mint cDNA synthesis kit, with priming by a TRBC-specific oligonucleotide. Following uracil-DNA glycosylase treatment, all cDNA underwent a first 18-cycle PCR with the universal primers M1SS and BC2_uni_R. Regarding the original processing steps: For normalization, 1 million high-quality reads were randomly selected from each sample, with every read carrying a distinct molecular identifier. Instead of being binned into consensus sequences, reads that shared molecular identifiers were thrown out. MiTCR, run with a Q25 quality threshold and the strictest error-elimination algorithm, handled CDR3 identification, clonotype clustering and error correction. A nonparametric unseen species model with Euler transformation was used to estimate a lower bound on total TCR beta diversity. The public reads were reanalyzed by TCRdb: fastp trimming at Q25, MiXCR alignment, in-frame beta chains only. Entries are consolidated by CDR3 protein sequence, retaining the most common genes and DNA. These V and J calls derive from TCRdb rather than the authors' analysis. In all, the sample holds roughly 1.5 million distinct CDR3 sequences, and roughly 43% of those were seen once. The ten largest make up about 4.1% of the sample.

The sequence joins TRBV5-6 to TRBJ2-7; the D gene is perhaps TRBD2, on 6 matching bases. The sample comprised blood. The source is a woman under 30 in good health. The encoded CDR3 is CASSNIADYEQYF. At the DNA level, the sequence is TGTGCCAGCAGCAACATAGCGGATTACGAGCAGTACTTC.